The 21 T cell receptor beta chains reported below all come from one sample, sequenced in a study of blood T cell repertoires in COVID-19. Method: immunoSEQ multiplex PCR; TCRdb's copy keeps in-frame clones and lacks some. The repertoire holds about 50,000 clones, with around 86% as singletons. The sample taken for sequencing was peripheral blood. The receptor source for this set is an elderly woman with COVID-19, enrolled during active disease.

V usage is TRBV24-1 and J usage is TRBJ1-4; 8 bases line up with TRBD1. V shed 2 bases and J 2 bases; nucleotides not matched to a gene: 12. The germline V gene encodes CDR1 KGHDR and CDR2 SFDVKD. This CDR3 region has 19 residues. The CDR3 DNA is TGTGCCACCAGTGATTGGAGACAGGGTGGGGACAGGACTAATGAAAAACTGTTTTTT. This gives the protein CATSDWRQGGDRTNEKLFF.

This chain uses TRBV24-1 with TRBJ1-6; 7 bases align to TRBD1. This CDR3 contains 13 residues. Unmatched junction bases numbered 6, after V lost 10 bases and J lost 7 bases. Germline V CDR1 and CDR2: KGHDR, SFDVKD. Here the CDR3 DNA reads TGTGCCACAGGGGGCGCCCGGAATTCACCCCTCCACTTT. This encodes CATGGARNSPLHF.

V is TRBV28 and J is TRBJ1-2; tentative D call: TRBD1 (6 bases). The V and J ends lost 5 bases and 4 bases respectively, with 17 bases between them. This CDR3 is 15 amino acids long. Per the germline V gene, CDR1 is MDHEN and CDR2 is SYDVKM. Written as DNA, the CDR3 is TGTGCCAGCAGTCCCCCCCTAGGACAGCGCTATGGCTACACCTTC. Translating it yields CASSPPLGQRYGYTF.

The V call is TRBV19, the J call TRBJ1-2; possibly TRBD1 for D (6 bases). In germline, CDR1 is LNHDA, CDR2 SQIVND (reference sequence). This CDR3 spans 14 amino acids. V was pared by 3 bases and J by 8 bases, with 16 bases between. CDR3 protein: CASSIGQQGRGYTF. The CDR3 DNA reads as TGTGCCAGTAGTATTGGACAACAGGGACGGGGCTACACCTTC.

CDR3: CASSSGQGTINTIYF. Written as DNA, the CDR3 is TGTGCCAGCAGCTCGGGACAGGGAACAATAAACACCATATATTTT. V is TRBV7-9 and J is TRBJ1-3, with 9 nucleotides matching TRBD1. J was trimmed by 6 bases and V by 4 bases; bases with no gene match: 7. Germline CDR1 SEHNR, CDR2 FQNEAQ (reference sequence). The CDR3 runs to 15 residues.

The rearrangement joins TRBV28 to TRBJ1-5, with 9 positions matching TRBD1. Germline V CDR1 and CDR2: MDHEN, SYDVKM. Unmatched junction bases numbered 7, after V lost 7 bases and J lost 3 bases. This CDR3 comprises 15 residues. Written as DNA, the CDR3 is TGTGCCAGCATGGGACAGGGCACTTTCAATCAGCCCCAGCATTTT. This gives the protein CASMGQGTFNQPQHF.

This clone appeared a few times. The chain combines TRBV28 with TRBJ2-1; TRBD1 agrees at 8 bases. J gave up 0 bases and V 1 base, and 2 bases lay outside the gene matches. CDR3 length: 16 amino acids. Germline V CDR1 and CDR2: MDHEN, SYDVKM. In DNA form, the CDR3 reads TGTGCCAGCAGTTTATCCGGACAGGGCTCCTACAATGAGCAGTTCTTC. This gives the protein CASSLSGQGSYNEQFF.

The chain recombines TRBV5-8 with TRBJ1-4; TRBD1 is a possible D gene (6 bases). The CDR3 contains 14 residues. Germline CDR1 is SGHTS and CDR2 is YDEGEE. V gave up 0 bases and J gave up 8 bases, with 11 bases separating them. The CDR3 loop is CASSLDREGEKLFF. Written as DNA, the CDR3 is TGTGCCAGCAGCTTGGACAGGGAGGGAGAAAAACTGTTTTTT.

This rearrangement joins TRBV5-6 to TRBJ1-2; 8 positions agree with TRBD1. Trimming at V came to 3 bases and at J to 3 bases, leaving 4 bases not matched to a gene. The CDR3 loop spans 14 amino acids. CDR1 and CDR2 (germline): SGHDT, YYEEEE. CDR3 loop: CASSSTGVDYGYTF. CDR3 bases: TGTGCCAGCAGCTCGACAGGGGTCGACTATGGCTACACCTTC.

This sequence joins TRBV7-2 and TRBJ2-7; the D gene is possibly TRBD2 (6 bases). The V gene lost 5 bases and the J gene lost 4 bases, with 18 bases spanning the gap. This CDR3 has 15 amino acids. Germline values: CDR1 SGHTA, CDR2 FQGNSA. Written as DNA, the CDR3 is TGTGCCAGCAGCCTCTCCGGGGGAGGACAATACGAGCAGTACTTC. It encodes CASSLSGGGQYEQYF.

The CDR3 here is CASSPTREGGTYYGYTF. The CDR3 region has the DNA TGTGCCAGCAGCCCCACCCGGGAGGGGGGTACGTACTATGGCTACACCTTC. This sequence joins TRBV11-2 and TRBJ1-2, with D perhaps TRBD1 (6 bases). Germline CDR1 is SGHAT and CDR2 is FQNNGV. This CDR3 has 17 amino acids. The V and J ends lost 5 bases and 3 bases respectively, with 22 bases between them.

The V and J genes are TRBV28 and TRBJ1-2, with 9 bases identical to TRBD1. Per germline, CDR1 MDHEN and CDR2 SYDVKM. The ends lost 2 bases at V and 8 bases at J; junction bases unmatched: 6. The CDR3 is 14 amino acids. The CDR3 nucleotides read TGTGCCAGCAGTTTACTACAGGGGGCGAAGGGCTACACCTTC. It codes for CASSLLQGAKGYTF.

The V call is TRBV6-1, the J call TRBJ2-3, with D maybe TRBD1 (7 bases). V was trimmed by 4 bases and J by 4 bases, leaving 18 bases between them. In germline, CDR1 is MNHNS, CDR2 SASEGT. The CDR3 contains 16 residues. This CDR3 is CASSVYPTGRSDTQYF. CDR3 DNA sequence: TGTGCCAGCAGTGTGTACCCGACAGGGAGGTCAGATACGCAGTATTTT.

The J gene is TRBJ2-7, the V gene TRBV3-1 (or the pseudogene TRBV3-2); 9 bases map to TRBD2. This CDR3 comprises 17 residues. With 0 bases clipped from V and 0 bases from J, the junction kept 6 bases outside the gene matches. CDR1 is LGHDT and CDR2 is YNNKEL in the germline V gene (reference sequence). CDR3 residues: CASSQDLLAGHSYEQYF. The CDR3 DNA reads as TGTGCCAGCAGCCAAGATTTACTAGCGGGCCACTCCTACGAGCAGTACTTC.

J is TRBJ1-2 and V is TRBV30; D call uncertain. Germline V lookup: CDR1 GTSNPN, CDR2 SVGIG (reference sequence). CDR3 size: 13 residues. V dropped 2 bases and J dropped 4 bases, with 11 bases sitting between them. The CDR3 protein is CAWSLARGYGYTF. The CDR3 DNA reads TGTGCCTGGAGTCTGGCCCGCGGCTATGGCTACACCTTC.

The genes are TRBV10-3 and TRBJ1-5; D not resolved. V was shortened by 2 bases and J by 2 bases, with 10 bases between the two germline ends. The germline V gene has CDR1 ENHRY and CDR2 SYGVKD. The CDR3 contains 15 residues. The CDR3 loop is CAISEAGVGNQPQHF. CDR3 nucleotides: TGTGCCATCAGTGAGGCCGGGGTTGGCAATCAGCCCCAGCATTTT.

This clone was detected a few times. This chain joins TRBV14 and TRBJ1-5; D may be TRBD1 (5 bases). This CDR3 has 14 residues. The V gene's germline CDR1 is SGHDN and CDR2 FVKESK. The germline V and J ends were trimmed by 4 bases and 2 bases, with 9 bases remaining between them. Written as DNA, the CDR3 is TGTGCCAGCAGCCTCGGGGGGGGCAATCAGCCCCAGCATTTT. This gives the protein CASSLGGGNQPQHF.

The chain combines TRBV11-3 with TRBJ2-3; the match to TRBD2 covers 12 bases. Trimming cost V 5 bases and J 3 bases; bases outside gene matches: 9. This CDR3 spans 17 amino acids. Germline V lookup: CDR1 SGHNT, CDR2 YENEEA. The CDR3 nucleotides are TGTGCCAGCAGCACAGGACTAGCGGGGCCAAGAACAGATACGCAGTATTTT. Translated: CASSTGLAGPRTDTQYF.

CDR3 residues: CASSPSDREYNEQFF. The CDR3 bases are TGTGCCAGCTCACCATCGGACAGAGAGTACAATGAGCAGTTCTTC. The J gene is TRBJ2-1, the V gene TRBV18, with D perhaps matching TRBD1 (6 bases). Looked up from germline, CDR1 is KGHSH and CDR2 is LQKENI. The CDR3 sequence is 15 residues long. V lost 2 bases and J 4 bases, leaving 12 bases between the germline ends.

The genes are TRBV5-6 and TRBJ1-6; no firm D call. The CDR3 is 16 residues long. Germline V gene data show CDR1 as SGHDT and CDR2 as YYEEEE. The V gene lost 3 bases and the J gene lost 8 bases, with 18 bases spanning the gap. The chain's CDR3 is CASSSLLGPADSPLHF. In nucleotides, the CDR3 is TGTGCCAGCAGCTCCTTGTTGGGCCCAGCTGATTCACCCCTCCACTTT.

DNA for the CDR3: TGCAGCGTAACCGGACAGGGACTAAGCACAGATACGCAGTATTTT. Translating it yields CSVTGQGLSTDTQYF. This sequence joins TRBV29-1 and TRBJ2-3, with TRBD1 as a possible D gene (8 bases). Between the trimmed V and J ends, which lost 6 bases and 0 bases, there was a span of 16 bases. Per the germline V gene, CDR1 is SQVTM and CDR2 is ANQGSEA. The CDR3 is 15 residues long.